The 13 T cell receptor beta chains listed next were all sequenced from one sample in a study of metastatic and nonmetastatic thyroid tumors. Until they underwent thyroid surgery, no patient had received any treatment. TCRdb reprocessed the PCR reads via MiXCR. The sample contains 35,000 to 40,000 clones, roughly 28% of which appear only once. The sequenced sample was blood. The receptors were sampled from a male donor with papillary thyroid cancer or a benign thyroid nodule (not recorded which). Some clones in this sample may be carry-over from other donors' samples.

CDR3 loop: CASSIYRDRFFRSPLHF. The DNA of the CDR3 is TGCGCCAGCAGCATCTACCGGGACAGGTTTTTTCGATCACCCCTCCACTTT. The V and J genes are TRBV5-1 and TRBJ1-6; 8 bases line up with TRBD1. This CDR3 region has 17 residues. J lost 10 bases, V lost 4 bases, and 16 bases had no gene match. Germline loops: CDR1 SGHRS, CDR2 YFSETQ.

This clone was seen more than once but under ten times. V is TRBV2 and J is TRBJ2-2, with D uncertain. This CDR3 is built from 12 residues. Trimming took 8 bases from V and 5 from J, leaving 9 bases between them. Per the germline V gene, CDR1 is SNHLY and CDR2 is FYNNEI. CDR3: CASDTTTGELFF. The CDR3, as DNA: TGTGCCAGCGACACTACAACCGGGGAGCTGTTTTTT.

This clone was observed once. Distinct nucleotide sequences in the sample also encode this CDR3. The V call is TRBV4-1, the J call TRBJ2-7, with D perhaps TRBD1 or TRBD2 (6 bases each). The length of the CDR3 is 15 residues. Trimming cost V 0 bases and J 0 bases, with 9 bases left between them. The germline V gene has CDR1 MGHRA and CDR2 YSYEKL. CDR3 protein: CASSQERGPSYEQYF. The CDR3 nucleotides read TGCGCCAGCAGCCAAGAACGGGGGCCCTCCTACGAGCAGTACTTC.

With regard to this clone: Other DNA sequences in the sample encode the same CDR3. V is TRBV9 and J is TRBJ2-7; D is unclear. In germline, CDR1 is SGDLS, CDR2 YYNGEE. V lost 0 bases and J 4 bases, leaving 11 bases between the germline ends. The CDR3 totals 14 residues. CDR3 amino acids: CASSVGTATYEQYF. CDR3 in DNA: TGTGCCAGCAGCGTAGGGACGGCGACATACGAGCAGTACTTC.

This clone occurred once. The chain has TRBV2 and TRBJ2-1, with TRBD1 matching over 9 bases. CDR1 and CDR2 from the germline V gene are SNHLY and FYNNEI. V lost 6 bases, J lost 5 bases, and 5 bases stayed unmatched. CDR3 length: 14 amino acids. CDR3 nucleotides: TGTGCCAGCAGCCCCGGACAGGGGAACAATGAGCAGTTCTTC. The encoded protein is CASSPGQGNNEQFF.

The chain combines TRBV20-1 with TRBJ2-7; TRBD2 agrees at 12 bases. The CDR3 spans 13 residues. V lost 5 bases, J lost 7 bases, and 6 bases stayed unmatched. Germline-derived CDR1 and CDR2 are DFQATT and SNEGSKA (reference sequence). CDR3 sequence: CSASGLAGYEQYF. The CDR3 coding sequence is TGCAGTGCTTCCGGACTAGCGGGATATGAGCAGTACTTC.

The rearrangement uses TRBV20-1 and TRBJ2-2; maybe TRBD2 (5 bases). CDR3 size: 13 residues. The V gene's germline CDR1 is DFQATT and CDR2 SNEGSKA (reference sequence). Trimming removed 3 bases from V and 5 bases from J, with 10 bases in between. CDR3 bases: TGCAGTGCTAGTCGGGGTGCAACCGGGGAGCTGTTTTTT. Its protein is CSASRGATGELFF.

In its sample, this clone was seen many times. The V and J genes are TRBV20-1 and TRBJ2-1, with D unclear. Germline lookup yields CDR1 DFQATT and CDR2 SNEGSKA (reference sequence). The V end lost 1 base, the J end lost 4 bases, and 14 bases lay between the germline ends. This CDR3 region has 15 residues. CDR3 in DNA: TGCAGTGCTAGAGTGTCCAAGCCCCAATACAATGAGCAGTTCTTC. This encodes CSARVSKPQYNEQFF.

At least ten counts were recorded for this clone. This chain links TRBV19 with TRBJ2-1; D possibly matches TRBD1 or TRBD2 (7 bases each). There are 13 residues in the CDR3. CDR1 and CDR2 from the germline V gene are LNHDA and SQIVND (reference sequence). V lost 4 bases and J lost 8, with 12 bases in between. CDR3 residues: CASSKGAGDEQFF. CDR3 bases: TGTGCCAGTAGTAAGGGGGCGGGAGATGAGCAGTTCTTC.

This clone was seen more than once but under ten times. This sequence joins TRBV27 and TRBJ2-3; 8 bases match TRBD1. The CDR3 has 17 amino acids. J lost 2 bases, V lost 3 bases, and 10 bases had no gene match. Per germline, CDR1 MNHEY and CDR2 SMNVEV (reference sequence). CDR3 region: CASSFTRTGKFTDTQYF. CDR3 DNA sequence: TGTGCCAGCAGTTTTACCCGGACAGGGAAATTCACAGATACGCAGTATTTT.

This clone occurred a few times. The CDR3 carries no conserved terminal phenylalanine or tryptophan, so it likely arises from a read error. CDR3 in DNA: TGTGCCAGCATCTCAACCGACAATACCTACGATCAGTACTCC. It yields the protein CASISTDNTYDQYS. This chain links TRBV28 with TRBJ2-7, with unresolved D. In germline, CDR1 is MDHEN, CDR2 SYDVKM. This CDR3 spans 14 amino acids.

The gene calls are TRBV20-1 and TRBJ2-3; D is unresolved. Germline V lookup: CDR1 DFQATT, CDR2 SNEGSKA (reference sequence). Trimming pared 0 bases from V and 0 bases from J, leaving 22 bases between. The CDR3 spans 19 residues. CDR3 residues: CSARDKLPRIRTSTDTQYF. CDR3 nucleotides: TGCAGTGCTAGAGATAAGCTCCCCAGGATACGAACTAGCACAGATACGCAGTATTTT.

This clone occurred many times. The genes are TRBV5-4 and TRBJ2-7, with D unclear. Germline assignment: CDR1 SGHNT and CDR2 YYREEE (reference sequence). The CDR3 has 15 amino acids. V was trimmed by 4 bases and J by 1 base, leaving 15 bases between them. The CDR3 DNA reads TGTGCCAGCAGCCACAGCTTAAGTACGTCCTACGAGCAGTACTTC. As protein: CASSHSLSTSYEQYF.